The T cell receptor beta chain described here comes from a study of blood T cell repertoires in COVID-19. Overall study context: The samples span acute and convalescent COVID-19 from the United States, Italy and Spain. T cells, B-cell-depleted T cells, or PBMCs provided the cDNA or gDNA that served as material.

In the original processing: Amplifying reference gene primers gave estimates of nucleated cell counts. The method was immunoSEQ multiplex PCR; TCRdb's version includes in-frame clones alone and lacks a portion of them. That table supplies the V and J calls and clone size; D and trimming were determined from the DNA. This table holds about 190,000 clones, around 90% found once. The CDR3 totals 15 residues. Between the trimmed V and J ends, which lost 0 bases and 1 base, there was a span of 10 bases. From germline, CDR1 is SGDLS and CDR2 YYNGEE. The sequenced sample consisted of peripheral blood. The TCR originated in a middle-aged man with acute or convalescent COVID-19. The J gene is TRBJ1-1, the V gene TRBV9; D gene ambiguous. The CDR3 sequence: CASSVAANSNTEAFF. The CDR3 DNA sequence: TGTGCCAGCAGCGTAGCCGCCAACTCGAACACTGAAGCTTTCTTT.